These 28 T cell receptor beta chains were all obtained from the same sample, sequenced in a study of T cells in Graves' hyperthyroidism and ophthalmopathy. Amplified TCR beta CDR3 regions derived from RNA transcripts. HTBI primers drove first-round RT-PCR of the TCR CDR3. One entry per CDR3 protein results from TCRdb running MiXCR on the multiplex PCR reads. The sample comprises approximately 560,000 distinct CDR3 sequences, 35% to 55% of which are singletons, and about 7.8% rests with the top ten. Material for sequencing was peripheral blood or thyroid tissue (not recorded which). The receptor set was obtained from a woman aged 18-35 years with Graves' hyperthyroidism.

The CDR3 here is CASSLILTSGTGVPEAFF. The CDR3, as DNA: TGTGCCAGCAGCTTAATCCTTACCTCCGGGACAGGGGTCCCTGAAGCTTTCTTT. The V call is TRBV7-9, the J call TRBJ1-1; 10 bases agree with TRBD1. The CDR3 is 18 amino acids. Germline CDR1 reads SEHNR; CDR2 reads FQNEAQ (reference sequence). Unmatched junction bases numbered 15, after V lost 2 bases and J lost 6 bases.

V usage is TRBV30 and J usage is TRBJ2-6, with 7 bases that match TRBD1. Germline V gene data show CDR1 as GTSNPN and CDR2 as SVGIG (reference sequence). V dropped 2 bases and J dropped 4; count of bases not matched to a gene: 5. CDR3 length: 15 amino acids. The CDR3 nucleotides are TGTGCCTGGAGTAAAGGGGGCACCGGGGCCAACGTCCTGACTTTC. This sequence encodes CAWSKGGTGANVLTF.

The chain carries TRBV4-1 and TRBJ1-2, with D uncertain. Looked up from germline, CDR1 is MGHRA and CDR2 is YSYEKL. The CDR3 totals 15 residues. V lost 0 bases and J 0 bases, leaving 8 bases between the germline ends. The CDR3 DNA reads as TGCGCCAGCAGCCAAGAGCCAGGACCTAACTATGGCTACACCTTC. It codes for CASSQEPGPNYGYTF.

The rearrangement uses TRBV20-1 and TRBJ2-7; no firm D call. CDR3 length: 10 amino acids. V dropped 6 bases and J dropped 6 bases, with 9 bases sitting between them. The germline CDR1 and CDR2 sequences are DFQATT and SNEGSKA (reference sequence). CDR3 in amino acids: CSAVKGEQYF. CDR3 sequence (DNA): TGCAGTGCCGTGAAGGGCGAGCAGTACTTC.

A note on this clonotype: This may stem from a read error, because a much larger clone lies one nucleotide away. This rearrangement joins TRBV7-8 to TRBJ1-5; no definite D call. The CDR3 loop spans 15 amino acids. CDR1 is SGHVS and CDR2 is FQNEAQ in the germline V gene. V lost 1 base and J 2 bases, leaving 9 bases between the germline ends. This CDR3 is CASSLVAAGNQPQHF. The CDR3 nucleotides read TGTGCCAGCAGCTTAGTGGCAGCGGGCAATCAGCCCCAGCATTTT.

The V gene is TRBV7-9, the J gene TRBJ1-1; D unclear. V was cut by 5 bases and J by 4 bases, with 14 bases left in between. Germline CDR1 reads SEHNR; CDR2 reads FQNEAQ (reference sequence). The CDR3 is 14 amino acids. The CDR3, as DNA: TGTGCCAGCAGCCCGGGCCCCGGGAGCACTGAAGCTTTCTTT. The encoded protein is CASSPGPGSTEAFF.

This rearrangement joins TRBV2 to TRBJ1-5; TRBD1 is a possible D gene (5 bases). V gave up 6 bases and J gave up 0 bases, with 15 bases separating them. The germline CDR1 and CDR2 sequences are SNHLY and FYNNEI. This CDR3 has 16 amino acids. This CDR3 is CASSPGLLHSNQPQHF. Written as DNA, the CDR3 is TGTGCCAGCAGCCCGGGACTACTCCATAGCAATCAGCCCCAGCATTTT.

Ten or more counts support this clonotype. V is TRBV7-2 and J is TRBJ2-7, with a possible D match to TRBD2 (5 bases). Germline CDR1 SGHTA, CDR2 FQGNSA. CDR3 length: 17 amino acids. V gave up 3 bases and J gave up 0 bases, with 18 bases separating them. CDR3 in amino acids: CASSLARLAPPSYEQYF. DNA of the CDR3: TGTGCCAGCAGCTTGGCGAGGCTAGCACCCCCCTCCTACGAGCAGTACTTC.

This clonotype was seen repeatedly, ten times or more. Here the CDR3 DNA reads TGTGCCAGCAAGGGCACAGTCCAAGAGACCCAGTACTTC. Amino acid sequence: CASKGTVQETQYF. This chain connects TRBV2 to TRBJ2-5, with D unresolved. The CDR3 is 13 residues long. Germline V gives CDR1 SNHLY, CDR2 FYNNEI. Trimming took 7 bases from V and 1 from J, leaving 10 bases between them.

In its sample, this clonotype was seen many times. The J gene is TRBJ1-5, the V gene TRBV15; TRBD1 might be the D (6 bases). CDR3 length: 13 residues. The V end lost 1 base, the J end lost 6 bases, and 7 bases lay between the germline ends. Germline-derived CDR1 and CDR2 are LNHNV and YYDKDF (reference sequence). The CDR3 DNA follows: TGTGCCACCAGCAGAGCGGGGGCTCAGCCCCAGCATTTT. It translates to CATSRAGAQPQHF. The full variable domain, with the rest looked up from reference TRBV15 and TRBJ1-5, is DAMVIQNPRYQVTQFGKPVTLSCSQTLNHNVMYWYQQKSSQAPKLLFHYYDKDFNNEADTPDNFQSRRPNTSFCFLDIRSPGLGDTAMYLCATSRAGAQPQHFGDGTRLSIL.

Points on this clonotype: A much larger clone lies one base from this, so it may be a read error. The chain employs TRBV2 and TRBJ1-5, with TRBD1 as a possible D gene (5 bases). The CDR3 runs to 14 residues. Germline CDR1 reads SNHLY; CDR2 reads FYNNEI. V dropped 6 bases and J dropped 0 bases, with 9 bases sitting between them. CDR3 DNA: TGTGCCAGCAGCAGGGCTTCTAGCAATCAGCCCCAGCATTTT. Translating it yields CASSRASSNQPQHF.

The chain carries TRBV7-9 and TRBJ1-2; no clear D gene. Germline V CDR1 and CDR2: SEHNR, FQNEAQ (reference sequence). The ends were cut back, 1 base at V and 6 bases at J, with 9 bases in the middle. This CDR3 contains 13 residues. The CDR3 DNA reads as TGTGCCAGCAGCTTAGAACTCGGTGATGGCTACACCTTC. Its protein is CASSLELGDGYTF.

For this clonotype: Its ends do not fully match the called genes, so a read error is possible. The rearrangement links TRBV7-9 to TRBJ1-1; 7 nucleotides match TRBD1. The CDR3 loop spans 12 amino acids. Germline CDR1 reads SEHNR; CDR2 reads FQNEAQ (reference sequence). CDR3 sequence: CAGSLDRVFAFF. DNA of the CDR3: TGTGCCGGCAGCTTAGACAGGGTTTTTGCTTTCTTT. Full variable domain (remainder filled in from reference TRBV7-9 and TRBJ1-1): DTGVSQNPRHKITKRGQNVTFRCDPISEHNRLYWYRQTLGQGPEFLTYFQNEAQLEKSRLLSDRFSAERPKGSFSTLEIQRTEQGDSAMYLCAGSLDRVFAFFGQGTRLTVV.

This clonotype was seen a handful of times. The V call is TRBV29-1, the J call TRBJ1-2; TRBD1 might be the D (6 bases). This CDR3 is built from 16 residues. V dropped 4 bases and J dropped 0 bases, with 18 bases sitting between them. Germline values: CDR1 SQVTM, CDR2 ANQGSEA. The CDR3 region is CSVAGAGNGPNYGYTF. In nucleotides, the CDR3 is TGCAGCGTTGCGGGGGCCGGAAATGGGCCTAACTATGGCTACACCTTC. The full variable domain, completed using reference TRBV29-1 and TRBJ1-2, is SAVISQKPSRDICQRGTSLTIQCQVDSQVTMMFWYRQQPGQSLTLIATANQGSEATYESGFVIDKFPISRPNLTFSTLTVSNMSPEDSSIYLCSVAGAGNGPNYGYTFGSGTRLTVV.

The chain links TRBV5-1 to TRBJ2-2; the D gene is possibly TRBD2 (6 bases). V was shortened by 4 bases and J by 4 bases, with 14 bases between the two germline ends. The CDR3 contains 15 residues. Germline CDR1 reads SGHRS; CDR2 reads YFSETQ. This CDR3 is CASSPTTRGTGELFF. CDR3 nucleotides: TGCGCCAGCAGCCCAACTACGCGGGGCACCGGGGAGCTGTTTTTT.

This clonotype showed up just once. The chain has TRBV6-1 and TRBJ1-4; the D gene is possibly TRBD1 (6 bases). Trimming removed 8 bases at V and 4 bases at J, with 14 bases between. CDR3 length equals 14 residues. Germline CDR1 and CDR2: MNHNS and SASEGT. The CDR3 sequence is CASGTTGVNEKLFF. The CDR3 DNA reads as TGTGCCAGCGGGACGACAGGCGTTAATGAAAAACTGTTTTTT.

The chain is built from TRBV7-2 and TRBJ2-3; unclear D gene. Germline CDR1 and CDR2: SGHTA and FQGNSA. V was pared by 1 base and J by 4 bases, with 6 bases between. The length of the CDR3 is 13 residues. The CDR3 DNA is TGTGCCAGCAGCTTAGTTTGGGCAGATACGCAGTATTTT. Its translation is CASSLVWADTQYF.

In its sample, this clonotype was seen a few times. The junction and the germline gene differ at one end; a read error may be behind it. The J gene is TRBJ2-5, the V gene TRBV7-7, with TRBD1 identical over 7 bases. Looked up from germline, CDR1 is SSHAT and CDR2 is FNYEAQ (reference sequence). CDR3 length equals 15 residues. The CDR3 reads CASSLKGGREETQYF. The DNA of the CDR3 is TGTGCTAGCAGCTTAAAAGGGGGCAGGGAAGAGACCCAGTACTTC.

This clonotype was counted ten times or more. J is TRBJ1-2 and V is TRBV24-1; TRBD1 agrees at 7 bases. The CDR3 contains 14 residues. The germline V gene encodes CDR1 KGHDR and CDR2 SFDVKD. Trimming removed 4 bases from V and 3 bases from J; junction bases left unmatched: 4. CDR3 nucleotide sequence: TGTGCCACCAGTGACCGTACAGGGGACTATGGCTACACCTTC. Translating it yields CATSDRTGDYGYTF.

The chain is built from TRBV24-1 and TRBJ2-5, with TRBD2 identical over 7 bases. The germline CDR1 and CDR2 sequences are KGHDR and SFDVKD. The CDR3 has 13 residues. The J segment lost 7 bases and the V segment lost 3 bases, leaving 4 bases of the junction unmatched. The CDR3 is CATSDEAGATQYF. In DNA, the CDR3 is TGTGCCACCAGTGATGAGGCGGGAGCGACCCAGTACTTC.

V is TRBV14 and J is TRBJ1-3; D perhaps matches TRBD1 (6 bases). CDR1 is SGHDN, CDR2 FVKESK, per germline. The CDR3 is 12 amino acids. The ends were cut back, 4 bases at V and 8 bases at J, with 9 bases in the middle. This CDR3 is CASSRSGDTIYF. CDR3 DNA: TGTGCCAGCAGCCGTTCAGGGGACACCATATATTTT.

Turning to this clonotype: Mismatch with germline at one junction end may stem from a read error. This chain connects TRBV19 to TRBJ1-1; 7 bases fit TRBD1. From germline, CDR1 is LNHDA and CDR2 SQIVND (reference sequence). This CDR3 spans 14 amino acids. The CDR3 sequence is CASREDRLNTEAFF. In DNA form, the CDR3 reads TGTGCGAGTAGGGAGGACAGGTTGAACACTGAAGCTTTCTTT.

This clonotype was detected a few times. The V gene is TRBV2, the J gene TRBJ2-7; D is uncertain. Trimming removed 8 bases at V and 6 bases at J, with 11 bases between. CDR3 length: 11 amino acids. Germline CDR1 reads SNHLY; CDR2 reads FYNNEI. The CDR3, as DNA: TGTGCCAGCTGCCAAATTAGCGAGCAGTACTTC. This encodes CASCQISEQYF.

The chain uses TRBV4-1 and TRBJ2-7; 7 positions agree with TRBD2. The V gene's germline CDR1 is MGHRA and CDR2 YSYEKL. Trimming cost V 0 bases and J 3 bases; bases outside gene matches: 5. The CDR3 spans 15 residues. CDR3 DNA: TGCGCCAGCAGCCAAGAGTCCGGGAGGTACTACGAGCAGTACTTC. Amino acid sequence: CASSQESGRYYEQYF.

This clonotype was found once. One end of the junction does not line up with germline, which may come from a read error. The chain uses TRBV15 and TRBJ1-2; D is uncertain. CDR1 LNHNV and CDR2 YYDKDF come from the germline V gene (reference sequence). The CDR3 has 13 amino acids. CDR3 nucleotide sequence: TGCGCCACCAGCAGAGATCCGATAGCTGGCTACACCTTC. Its translation is CATSRDPIAGYTF.

As for this clonotype: This may arise from a read error, as a much more abundant clone is one base away. The V gene is TRBV7-1, the J gene TRBJ2-5; TRBD2 is a possible D gene (6 bases). TRBV7-1 is placed among ORFs of uncertain function. CDR3 size: 15 residues. V lost 1 base and J 5 bases, leaving 14 bases between the germline ends. The CDR3 DNA follows: TGTGCCAGCAGCTCAGTCCACGGGAGTGTGGAGACCCAGTACTTC. Protein sequence: CASSSVHGSVETQYF.

The V gene is TRBV2, the J gene TRBJ1-2; possible D gene TRBD1, 5 bases. The CDR3 totals 12 residues. CDR1 and CDR2 (germline): SNHLY, FYNNEI. The V and J ends lost 11 bases and 6 bases respectively, with 16 bases between them. This CDR3 reads CAWNQGGDGYTF. In DNA form, the CDR3 reads TGTGCCTGGAACCAGGGAGGTGATGGCTACACCTTC.

In the case of this clonotype: An end of the junction does not agree with germline; a read error may underlie this. This chain joins TRBV27 and TRBJ2-5; D possibly corresponds to TRBD2 (6 bases). The germline V gene encodes CDR1 MNHEY and CDR2 SMNVEV (reference sequence). This CDR3 region has 14 residues. The CDR3: CASSLSTSQETQYF. The CDR3 DNA is TGTGCCAGCAGCTTATCGACTAGCCAAGAGACCCAGTACTTC.